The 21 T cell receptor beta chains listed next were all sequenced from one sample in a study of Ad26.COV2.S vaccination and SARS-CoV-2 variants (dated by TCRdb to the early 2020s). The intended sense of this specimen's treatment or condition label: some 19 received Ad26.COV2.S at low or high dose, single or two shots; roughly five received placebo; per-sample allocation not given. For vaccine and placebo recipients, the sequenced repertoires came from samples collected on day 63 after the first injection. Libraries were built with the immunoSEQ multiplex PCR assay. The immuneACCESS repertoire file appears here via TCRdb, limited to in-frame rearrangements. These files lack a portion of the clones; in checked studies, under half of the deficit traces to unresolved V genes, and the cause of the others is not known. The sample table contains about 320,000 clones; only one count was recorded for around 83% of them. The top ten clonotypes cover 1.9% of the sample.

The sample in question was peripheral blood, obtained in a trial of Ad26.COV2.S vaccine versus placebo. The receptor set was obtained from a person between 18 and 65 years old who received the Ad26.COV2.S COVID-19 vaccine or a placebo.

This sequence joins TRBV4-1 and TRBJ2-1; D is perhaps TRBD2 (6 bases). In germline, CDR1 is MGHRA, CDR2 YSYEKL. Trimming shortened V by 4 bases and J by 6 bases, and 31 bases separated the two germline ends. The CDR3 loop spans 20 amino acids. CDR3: CASSPFDGSGLPAGSNEQFF. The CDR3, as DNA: TGCGCCAGCAGCCCCTTCGACGGCTCGGGGCTACCGGCGGGGAGCAATGAGCAGTTCTTC.

The CDR3 loop reads CASNNPGMLIRGYTF. DNA for the CDR3: TGTGCCAGCAACAACCCGGGGATGCTTATACGTGGCTACACCTTC. The rearrangement joins TRBV2 to TRBJ1-2; no clear D. Germline V gene data show CDR1 as SNHLY and CDR2 as FYNNEI. The CDR3 loop spans 15 amino acids. V was shortened by 7 bases and J by 7 bases, with 22 bases between the two germline ends.

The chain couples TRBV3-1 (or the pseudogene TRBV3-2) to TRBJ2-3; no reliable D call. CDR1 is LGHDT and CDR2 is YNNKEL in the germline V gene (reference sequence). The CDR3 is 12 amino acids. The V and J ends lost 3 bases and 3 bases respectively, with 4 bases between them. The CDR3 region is CASSHRTDTQYF. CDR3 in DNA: TGTGCCAGCAGCCACAGAACAGATACGCAGTATTTT.

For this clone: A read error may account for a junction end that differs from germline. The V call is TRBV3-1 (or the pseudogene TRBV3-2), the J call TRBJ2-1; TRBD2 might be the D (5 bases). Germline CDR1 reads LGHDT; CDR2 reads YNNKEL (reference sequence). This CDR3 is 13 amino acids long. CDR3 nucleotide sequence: TGTGCCAGCAGCCTGGACTCCAACAATGAGCAGTTCTTC. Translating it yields CASSLDSNNEQFF.

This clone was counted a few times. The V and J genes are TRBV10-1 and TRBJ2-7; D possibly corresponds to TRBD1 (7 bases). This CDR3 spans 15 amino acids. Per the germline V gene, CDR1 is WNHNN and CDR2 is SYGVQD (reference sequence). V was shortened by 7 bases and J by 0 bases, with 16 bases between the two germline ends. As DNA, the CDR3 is TGCGCCAGCACTAAGGGCGGGACAGCCTCCTACGAGCAGTACTTC. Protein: CASTKGGTASYEQYF.

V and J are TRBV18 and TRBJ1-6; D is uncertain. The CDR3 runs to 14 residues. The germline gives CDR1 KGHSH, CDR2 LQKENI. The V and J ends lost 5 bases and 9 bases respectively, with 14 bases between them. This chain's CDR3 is CASSEGLGGSPLHF. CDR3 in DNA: TGTGCCAGCTCAGAGGGCCTCGGTGGTTCACCCCTCCACTTT.

In DNA, the CDR3 is TGTGCCACCAGTGAAAGTGGGAGGGAGACCCAGTACTTC. This translates into CATSESGRETQYF. The chain is built from TRBV24-1 and TRBJ2-5; maybe TRBD2 (6 bases). Trimming took 4 bases from V and 5 from J, leaving 10 bases between them. Germline V CDR1 and CDR2: KGHDR, SFDVKD. CDR3 length equals 13 residues.

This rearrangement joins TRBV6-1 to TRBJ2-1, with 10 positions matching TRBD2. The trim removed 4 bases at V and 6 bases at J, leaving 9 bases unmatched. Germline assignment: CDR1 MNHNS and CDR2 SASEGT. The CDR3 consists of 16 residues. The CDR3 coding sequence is TGTGCCAGCAGTGGTTCTAGCGGGGGTACAGGCAATGAGCAGTTCTTC. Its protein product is CASSGSSGGTGNEQFF.

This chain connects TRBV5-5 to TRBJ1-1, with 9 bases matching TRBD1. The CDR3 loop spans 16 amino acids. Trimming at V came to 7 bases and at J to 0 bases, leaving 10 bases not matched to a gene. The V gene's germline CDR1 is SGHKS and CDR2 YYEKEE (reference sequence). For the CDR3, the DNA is TGTGCCAGCCAAACGGGACAGGGACTCATGAACACTGAAGCTTTCTTT. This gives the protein CASQTGQGLMNTEAFF.

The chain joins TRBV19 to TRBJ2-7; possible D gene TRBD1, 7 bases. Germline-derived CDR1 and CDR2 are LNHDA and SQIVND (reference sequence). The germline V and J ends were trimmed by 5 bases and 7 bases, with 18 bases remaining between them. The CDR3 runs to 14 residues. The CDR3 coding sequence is TGTGCCAGTAGTGCGGGGACAGTAAACGGTGAGCAGTACTTC. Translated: CASSAGTVNGEQYF. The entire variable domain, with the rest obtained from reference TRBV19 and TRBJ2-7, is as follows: DGGITQSPKYLFRKEGQNVTLSCEQNLNHDAMYWYRQDPGQGLRLIYYSQIVNDFQKGDIAEGYSVSREKKESFPLTVTSAQKNPTAFYLCASSAGTVNGEQYFGPGTRLTVT.

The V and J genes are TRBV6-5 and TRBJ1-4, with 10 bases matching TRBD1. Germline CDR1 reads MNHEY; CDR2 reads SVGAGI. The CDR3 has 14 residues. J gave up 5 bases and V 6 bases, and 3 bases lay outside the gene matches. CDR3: CASRRDRGNEKLFF. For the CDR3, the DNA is TGTGCCAGCAGACGGGACAGGGGAAATGAAAAACTGTTTTTT.

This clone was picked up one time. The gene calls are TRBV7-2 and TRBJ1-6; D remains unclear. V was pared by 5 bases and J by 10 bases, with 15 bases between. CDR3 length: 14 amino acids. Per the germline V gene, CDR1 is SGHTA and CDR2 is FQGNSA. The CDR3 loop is CASSAGPSGSPLHF. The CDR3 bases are TGTGCCAGCAGCGCCGGGCCTAGTGGGTCACCCCTCCACTTT. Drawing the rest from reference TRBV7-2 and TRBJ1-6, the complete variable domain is GAGVSQSPSNKVTEKGKDVELRCDPISGHTALYWYRQSLGQGLEFLIYFQGNSAPDKSGLPSDRFSAERTGGSVSTLTIQRTQQEDSAVYLCASSAGPSGSPLHFGNGTRLTVT.

In DNA, the CDR3 is TGTGCCAGCAGTTACTCCGGACTGCTCTCTGGAAACACCATATATTTT. Its translation is CASSYSGLLSGNTIYF. The chain employs TRBV6-5 and TRBJ1-3; D unclear. The CDR3 contains 16 residues. Trimming took off 0 bases at V and 0 bases at J, with 9 bases between the two ends. Germline assignment: CDR1 MNHEY and CDR2 SVGAGI.

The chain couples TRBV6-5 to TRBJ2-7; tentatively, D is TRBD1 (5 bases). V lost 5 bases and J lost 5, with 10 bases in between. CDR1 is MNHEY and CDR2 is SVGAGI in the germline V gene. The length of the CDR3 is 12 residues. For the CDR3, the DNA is TGTGCCAGCAGTCCCCCAGGGAACGAGCAGTACTTC. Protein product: CASSPPGNEQYF.

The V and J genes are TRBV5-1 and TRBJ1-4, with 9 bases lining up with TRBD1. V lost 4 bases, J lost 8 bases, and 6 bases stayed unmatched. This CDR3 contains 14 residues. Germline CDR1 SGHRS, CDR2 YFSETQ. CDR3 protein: CASSLQGAGEKLFF. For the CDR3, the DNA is TGCGCCAGCAGCCTACAGGGGGCTGGGGAAAAACTGTTTTTT.

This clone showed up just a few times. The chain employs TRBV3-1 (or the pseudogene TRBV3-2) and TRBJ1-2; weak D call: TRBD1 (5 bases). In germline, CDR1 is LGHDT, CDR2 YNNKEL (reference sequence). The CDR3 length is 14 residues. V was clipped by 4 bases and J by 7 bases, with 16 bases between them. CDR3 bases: TGTGCCAGCAGCCCCGGGAAGGGGACTAGTGGCTACACCTTC. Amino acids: CASSPGKGTSGYTF.

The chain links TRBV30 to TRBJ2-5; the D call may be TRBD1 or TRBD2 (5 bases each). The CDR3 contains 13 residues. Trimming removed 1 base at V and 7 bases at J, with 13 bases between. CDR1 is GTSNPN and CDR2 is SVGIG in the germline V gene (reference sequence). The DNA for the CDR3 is TGTGCCTGGAGTGGAGAGGGGCGCTTGACCCAGTACTTC. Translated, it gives CAWSGEGRLTQYF.

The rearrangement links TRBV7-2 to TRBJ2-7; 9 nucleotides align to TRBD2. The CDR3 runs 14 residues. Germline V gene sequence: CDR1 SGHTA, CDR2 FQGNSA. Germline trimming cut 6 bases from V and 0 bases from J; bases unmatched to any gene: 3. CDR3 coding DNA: TGTGCCAGCAGGGTAGCGGGGGCCTCCTACGAGCAGTACTTC. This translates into CASRVAGASYEQYF.

CDR3 sequence: CASSQAASGPKTDTQYF. DNA of the CDR3: TGTGCCAGCAGCCAAGCGGCTTCGGGGCCGAAAACAGATACGCAGTATTTT. The chain employs TRBV4-2 and TRBJ2-3; D tentatively reads TRBD1 or TRBD2 (5 bases each). The CDR3 loop spans 17 amino acids. V shed 1 base and J shed 3 bases, with 17 bases lying between them. Germline CDR1 is LGHNA and CDR2 is YNFKEQ.

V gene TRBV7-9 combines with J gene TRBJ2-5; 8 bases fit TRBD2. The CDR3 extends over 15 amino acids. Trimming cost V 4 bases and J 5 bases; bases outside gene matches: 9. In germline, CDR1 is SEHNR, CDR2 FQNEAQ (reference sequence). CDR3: CASSSPSGGGETQYF. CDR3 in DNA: TGTGCCAGCAGCTCCCCCAGCGGGGGTGGGGAGACCCAGTACTTC.

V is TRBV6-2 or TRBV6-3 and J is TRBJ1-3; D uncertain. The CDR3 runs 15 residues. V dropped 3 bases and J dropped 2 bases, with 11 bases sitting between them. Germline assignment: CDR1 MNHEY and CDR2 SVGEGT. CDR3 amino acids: CASSYSGPAGNTIYF. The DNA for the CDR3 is TGTGCCAGCAGTTATTCTGGCCCCGCTGGAAACACCATATATTTT.